Listed below are T cell receptor beta chains from one sample, sequenced in a study of T cell responses to AZD1222 COVID-19 vaccine. Assay used: immunoSEQ multiplex PCR; TCRdb lists only in-frame clones, some missing. The sample lists some 160,000 clones, 90% to 95% occurring once. Sequenced material: peripheral blood, taken on day 0 of AZD1222 vaccination. These receptor sequences come from an adult in good health. CDR3s include the opening cysteine and the closing phenylalanine or tryptophan. A D gene is named only where the DNA matches it firmly. Expanded clones get a size class; other rows say once, few or many, or leave the size out.

j_call clone_size d_call v_call cdr3_nt cdr3_aa
TRBJ2-5 . . TRBV2 TGTGCCAGCAGTTTGGGCCGACTGGAGACCCAGTACTTC CASSLGRLETQYF
TRBJ1-3 . . TRBV15 TGTGCCACCAGCAGAGATTGGGCAGCCTCTGGAAACACCATATATTTT CATSRDWAASGNTIYF
TRBJ2-7 . TRBD2 TRBV7-2 TGTGCCAGCAGCTTATTCGAACTAGCGGGGTACGAGCAGTACTTC CASSLFELAGYEQYF
TRBJ2-1 . . TRBV6-5 TGTGCCAGCAGGGGGCAGAACTACAATGAGCAGTTCTTC CASRGQNYNEQFF
TRBJ1-6 . . TRBV19 TGTGCCAGTAGTACTAGTCTTGGTTCACCCCTCCACTTT CASSTSLGSPLHF
TRBJ1-4 . . TRBV2 TGTGCCAGCAGTGAATGGGTAGGGGGAGGCGCTAATGAAAAACTGTTTTTT CASSEWVGGGANEKLFF
TRBJ2-7 . . TRBV4-1 TGCGCCAGCAGCCGTACAGGGACTGTCGACGAGCAGTACTTC CASSRTGTVDEQYF
TRBJ2-5 once . TRBV7-2 TGTGCCAGCAGCGAGAGCGGACTAAGACCCCAAGAGACCCAGTACTTC CASSESGLRPQETQYF
TRBJ2-7 . . TRBV15 TGTGCCACCAGCAGAGGTCGACAGGCGACTGTGCAGTACTTC CATSRGRQATVQYF
TRBJ1-5 . TRBD1 TRBV2 TGTGCCAGCAGTCTTACCCCAATGACAGGGGGCAAGCCCCAGCATTTT CASSLTPMTGGKPQHF
TRBJ2-5 . . TRBV4-1 TGCGCCAGCAGCCATGGGACACGACAAGAGACCCAGTACTTC CASSHGTRQETQYF
TRBJ1-1 . . TRBV21-1 TGTGCCAGCAGCAAGCTCCTTAGAGAGTACAGGGACAGGGGGCTCAACACTGAAGCTTTCTTT CASSKLLREYRDRGLNTEAFF
TRBJ1-2 . . TRBV10-3 TGTGCCATCAGTGTGGACAGTTACTATGGCTACACCTTC CAISVDSYYGYTF
TRBJ1-1 . . TRBV5-1 TGCGCCAGCAGCCCACAGGGATTAACGACTGAAGCTTTCTTT CASSPQGLTTEAFF
TRBJ2-2 . . TRBV2 TGTGCCAGCAGTGCCCTGACAGGTTCCGGGGAGCTGTTTTTT CASSALTGSGELFF
TRBJ2-3 . TRBD1 TRBV5-1 TGCGCCAGCAGGTCTGGACAGGGCACAGATACGCAGTATTTT CASRSGQGTDTQYF
TRBJ1-5 . TRBD1 TRBV6-2/TRBV6-3 TGTGCCAGCAGTTTCCTCGGGACAGATAATAATCAGCCCCAGCATTTT CASSFLGTDNNQPQHF
TRBJ1-1 . TRBD1 TRBV7-6 TGTGCCAGCAGCCCACAGGGGGGTGGAAGAGACATGAACACTGAAGCTTTCTTT CASSPQGGGRDMNTEAFF
TRBJ1-6 . TRBD1 TRBV25-1 TGTGCCAGCAGTGAGGGGGACAGAACCAATTCACCCCTCCACTTT CASSEGDRTNSPLHF
TRBJ1-2 . . TRBV5-1 TGCGCCAGCAGCTTGTTCCCAGGGAAGGATGGCTACACCTTC CASSLFPGKDGYTF
TRBJ2-2 . . TRBV15 TGTGCCACGGGGACTGGGAACACCGGGGAGCTGTTTTTT CATGTGNTGELFF
TRBJ2-5 . TRBD1 TRBV6-1 TGTGCCAGCAGTGAGCAGGGGACAGGGGGGGAGACCCAGTACTTC CASSEQGTGGETQYF
TRBJ1-5 once . TRBV2 TGTGCCAGCAGTGCTGGGAACAATCAGCCCCAGCATTTT CASSAGNNQPQHF
TRBJ2-3 . . TRBV19 TGTGCCAGTAGTAAAGGGGCTAGCACAGATACGCAGTATTTT CASSKGASTDTQYF
TRBJ2-7 . . TRBV11-2 TGTGCCAGCAGCTTAGGACTTCAATACGAGCAGTACTTC CASSLGLQYEQYF
TRBJ2-6 . TRBD1 TRBV27 TGTGCCAGCAGACGAGTTGACAGGGGGGCCCTCTCTGGGGCCAACGTCCTGACTTTC CASRRVDRGALSGANVLTF
TRBJ2-7 . TRBD1 TRBV30 TGTGCCTGGAGCTTGACAGGGAACGTGTACGAGCAGTACTTC CAWSLTGNVYEQYF
TRBJ1-3 . . TRBV24-1 TGTGCCACCATACAAGAGGGGTTGTCTGGAAACACCATATATTTT CATIQEGLSGNTIYF
TRBJ2-5 . TRBD2 TRBV4-2 TGTGCCAGCAGCCAAGATAGCGGGGGGGCCCAGTACTTC CASSQDSGGAQYF
TRBJ1-1 . . TRBV7-8 TGTGCCAGCAGCTTAGGTACTGGCCGTGAAGCTTTCTTT CASSLGTGREAFF
TRBJ2-2 . TRBD1 TRBV11-3 TGTGCCAGCAGACCTCCCACAGGGGACACCGGGGAGCTGTTTTTT CASRPPTGDTGELFF
TRBJ2-5 . . TRBV27 TGTGCCAGCAGTGAAAAAGGGGGGATCTATCGAGAGACCCAGTACTTC CASSEKGGIYRETQYF
TRBJ1-5 . TRBD1 TRBV5-1 TGCGCCAGCAGCGTTGCCGGGACAGGGGGTCAGCCCCAGCATTTT CASSVAGTGGQPQHF
TRBJ1-1 . . TRBV7-9 TGTGCCAGCGGCCGGGACACCCTTAACACTGAAGCTTTCTTT CASGRDTLNTEAFF
TRBJ1-2 few . TRBV11-2 TGTGCCAGCAGTTCTGGACAGATCGGGGTTAACTATGGCTACACCTTC CASSSGQIGVNYGYTF
TRBJ1-1 . TRBD1 TRBV14 TGTGCCAGCAGCCAAGGGACAGGGACTCCTGAAGCTTTCTTT CASSQGTGTPEAFF
TRBJ1-3 . . TRBV18 TGTGCCAGCTCACTTCCCCCTGGGGGGGCAGGTGGAAACACCATATATTTT CASSLPPGGAGGNTIYF
TRBJ1-1 . . TRBV4-1 TGCGCCAGCAGACAAGGGGTAGGGGGCACTGAAGCTTTCTTT CASRQGVGGTEAFF
TRBJ1-1 . TRBD1 TRBV2 TGTGCCAGCAATACGGGACAGGCCGGGAATGAAGCTTTCTTT CASNTGQAGNEAFF
TRBJ2-1 . . TRBV3-1/TRBV3-2 TGTGCCAGCAGCCAAGTCTTGGGGGGCATGAATGAGCAGTTCTTC CASSQVLGGMNEQFF
TRBJ1-6 . . TRBV6-1 TGTGCCAGCAGTGAACGGGGCAGACTTAATTCACCCCTCCACTTT CASSERGRLNSPLHF
TRBJ2-2 . TRBD2 TRBV3-1/TRBV3-2 TGTGCCAGCAGCCAAGCCGGGGGGACTAACACCGGGGAGCTGTTTTTT CASSQAGGTNTGELFF
TRBJ2-1 . . TRBV7-9 TGTGCCAGCAGCAAAGAGGAAGTGTTCTTC CASSKEEVFF
TRBJ2-2 . TRBD2 TRBV7-3 TGTGCCAGCTGTAGCGGGGCGAACACCGGGGAGCTGTTTTTT CASCSGANTGELFF